The clone carrying this TCR beta chain was detected only once. No antigen is known for it. Each and every patient relapsed after autologous stem cell transplantation, and patients got differing brentuximab vedotin exposure. The data stem from a study of PD-1 blockade in classical Hodgkin lymphoma. Study at large: Patients were infused with nivolumab 3 mg/kg every 2 weeks.

Only in-frame clones appear in the TCRdb table, and some are missing; sequencing was by immunoSEQ multiplex PCR. Seen here are just over 60,000 clones, 70% to 90% observed once, and the top ten hold 12%. Study-level findings and limits: Reported baseline diversity: healthy donors highest, relapsed/refractory patients lowest.

The origin of this receptor is a human donor with classical Hodgkin lymphoma. This specimen consisted of peripheral blood mononuclear cells (PBMCs), obtained at baseline.

The CDR3 loop reads CASSQEPSTYYGYTF. The CDR3 nucleotides are TGTGCCAGCAGCCAAGAACCAAGCACGTACTATGGCTACACCTTC. The chain joins TRBV4-2 to TRBJ1-2; D is ambiguous. Germline assignment: CDR1 LGHNA and CDR2 YNFKEQ. V gave up 0 bases and J gave up 3 bases, with 11 bases separating them. The CDR3 is 15 amino acids.